Here is one TCR beta chain with its context. Antigen: not known. Disease lasting under 3 months, a NOSPECS grade of at least 4, and a Clinical Activity Score of at least 3 were features of the ophthalmopathy patients. The diagnoses drew upon clinical symptoms, serum thyroxine and TRAb, thyroid ultrasound and orbital computed tomography. Regions amplified from RNA transcripts were the TCR beta CDR3 regions. Carried out on the TCR CDR3, a first-round RT-PCR used the HTBI primer set. TCRdb analysed the multiplex PCR reads with MiXCR anew, one entry per CDR3 protein. This table holds roughly 290,000 distinct CDR3 sequences, around 15% found once. Unmatched junction bases numbered 8, after V lost 2 bases and J lost 7 bases. CDR1 SGDLS and CDR2 YYNGEE come from the germline V gene. The CDR3 is 15 residues long. The data were taken from a study of T cells in Graves' hyperthyroidism and ophthalmopathy. Study-wide findings and caveats: Blood held most thyroid clonotypes expanded above 0.001 frequency. Model predictions of ophthalmopathy came a median approximately 6 months before onset.

The rearrangement uses TRBV9 and TRBJ2-4; 8 bases are a match to TRBD2. Sequenced: blood. This TCR was sampled from a woman aged 55-75 years with Graves' ophthalmopathy. The CDR3 is CASSVGGLEFNIQYF. CDR3 in DNA: TGTGCCAGCAGCGTTGGGGGACTAGAGTTTAACATTCAGTACTTC.